This record concerns one TCR beta chain sequence. The sample is drawn from a study of OX40 agonist ivuxolimab in advanced cancers. Study background: Patients in the trial were receiving intravenous ivuxolimab every 2 weeks, at doses of 0.01 to 10 mg/kg.

Libraries were prepared by immunoSEQ multiplex PCR; TCRdb keeps only in-frame clonotypes and omits some of them. The sample lists around 16,000 clones, 50% to 75% occurring once. This CDR3 comprises 12 residues. Germline CDR1 and CDR2: SGHNT and YYREEE (reference sequence). Deletions cut 7 bases from V and 5 bases from J, with 12 bases between. The V call is TRBV5-4, the J call TRBJ2-5; D gene ambiguous. The source of this sequence is an adult with an advanced solid tumor such as melanoma, head and neck, liver or kidney cancer. Sequenced here: CD4+ or CD8+ T cells sorted from blood, sampled in a trial of the OX40 agonist ivuxolimab. CDR3 DNA: TGTGCCAGCGGCCCGAATGCGGAGACCCAGTACTTC. The encoded protein is CASGPNAETQYF.